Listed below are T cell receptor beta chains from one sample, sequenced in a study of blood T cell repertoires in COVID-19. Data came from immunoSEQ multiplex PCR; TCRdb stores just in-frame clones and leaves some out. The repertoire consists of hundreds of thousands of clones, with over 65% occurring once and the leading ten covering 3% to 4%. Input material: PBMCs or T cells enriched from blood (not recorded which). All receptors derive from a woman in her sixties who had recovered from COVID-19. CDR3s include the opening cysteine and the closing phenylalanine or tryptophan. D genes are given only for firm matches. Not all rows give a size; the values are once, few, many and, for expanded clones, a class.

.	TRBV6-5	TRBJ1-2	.	CASSILQGYDYGYTF	TGTGCCAGCAGTATACTTCAGGGGTACGACTATGGCTACACCTTC
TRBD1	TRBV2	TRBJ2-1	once	CASSVGQGAFNEQFF	TGTGCCAGCAGTGTGGGGCAGGGGGCTTTCAATGAGCAGTTCTTC
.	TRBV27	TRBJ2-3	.	CASSEYLTSTDTQYF	TGTGCCAGCAGCGAGTACCTTACTAGCACAGATACGCAGTATTTT
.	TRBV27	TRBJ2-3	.	CASSLGRGTDTQYF	TGTGCCAGCAGTTTAGGGCGAGGGACAGATACGCAGTATTTT
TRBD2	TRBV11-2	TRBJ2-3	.	CASSLNSRREDTQYF	TGTGCCAGCAGCTTAAATAGTCGGCGGGAGGATACGCAGTATTTT
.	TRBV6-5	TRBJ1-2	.	CASRARGGVGPWTF	TGTGCCAGCAGGGCCCGTGGGGGGGTCGGGCCTTGGACCTTC
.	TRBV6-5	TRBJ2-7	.	CASSYPQGGEQYF	TGTGCCAGCAGTTACCCACAGGGTGGGGAGCAGTACTTC
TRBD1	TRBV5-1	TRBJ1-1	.	CASSSDREGTEAFF	TGCGCCAGCAGCTCGGACAGGGAGGGAACTGAAGCTTTCTTT
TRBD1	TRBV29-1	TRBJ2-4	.	CSAGGTGENIQYF	TGCAGCGCTGGGGGGACAGGAGAAAACATTCAGTACTTC
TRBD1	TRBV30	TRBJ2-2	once	CAWRDRTNTGELFF	TGTGCCTGGAGGGACAGGACGAACACCGGGGAGCTGTTTTTT
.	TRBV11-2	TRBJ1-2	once	CASSRDMSGYTF	TGTGCCAGCAGCCGCGACATGTCTGGCTACACCTTC
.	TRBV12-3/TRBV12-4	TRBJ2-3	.	CASSSYTDTQYF	TGTGCCAGCAGTTCCTACACAGATACGCAGTATTTT
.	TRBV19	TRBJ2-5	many	CASSRHNPSLDQTQYF	TGTGCCAGTAGCCGACACAACCCATCCTTAGACCAGACCCAGTACTTC
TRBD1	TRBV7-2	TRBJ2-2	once	CASRLEGATGELFF	TGTGCCAGCCGCCTAGAGGGGGCCACCGGGGAGCTGTTTTTT
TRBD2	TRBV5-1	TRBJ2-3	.	CASSLRTSGADTQYF	TGCGCCAGCAGCTTGCGGACTAGCGGGGCAGATACGCAATATTTT
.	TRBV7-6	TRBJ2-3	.	CASSLGGRTDTQYF	TGTGCCAGCAGCTTGGGGGGGCGGACAGATACGCAGTATTTT
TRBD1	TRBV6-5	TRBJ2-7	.	CASRVIEGAAYEQYF	TGTGCCAGCAGGGTTATCGAGGGGGCCGCCTACGAGCAGTACTTC
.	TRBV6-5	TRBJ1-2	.	CASTAGVAGYTF	TGTGCCAGCACAGCCGGGGTCGCTGGCTACACCTTC
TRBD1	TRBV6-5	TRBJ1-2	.	CASSYSTGKTYGYTF	TGTGCCAGCAGTTACTCGACAGGGAAGACCTATGGCTACACCTTC
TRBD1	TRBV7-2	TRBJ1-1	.	CASSLDTGGVEAFF	TGTGCCAGCAGCTTAGATACAGGGGGCGTGGAAGCTTTCTTT
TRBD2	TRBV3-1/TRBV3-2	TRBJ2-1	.	CASSQGLANNEQFF	TGTGCCAGCAGCCAAGGACTAGCCAACAATGAGCAGTTCTTC
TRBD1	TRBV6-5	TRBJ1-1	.	CASSSGGGNTEAFF	TGTGCCAGCAGTTCAGGGGGCGGTAACACTGAAGCTTTCTTT
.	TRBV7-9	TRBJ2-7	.	CASSFLAKGEQYF	TGTGCCAGCAGCTTCCTAGCGAAGGGTGAGCAGTACTTC
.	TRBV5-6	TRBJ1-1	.	CASLLEPNTEAFF	TGTGCCAGTCTACTAGAACCGAACACTGAAGCTTTCTTT
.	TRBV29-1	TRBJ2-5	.	CSVGGGTGWGDEYF	.
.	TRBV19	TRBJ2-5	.	CASSLTSSQETQYF	TGTGCCAGTAGCCTCACTAGCAGCCAAGAGACCCAGTACTTC
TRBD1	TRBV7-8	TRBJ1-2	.	CASSLAGQGGLGYTF	TGTGCCAGCAGCTTAGCAGGACAGGGGGGCCTTGGCTACACCTTC
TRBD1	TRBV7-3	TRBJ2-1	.	CASSLQGSDEQFF	TGTGCCAGCAGCCTACAGGGGTCAGATGAGCAGTTCTTC
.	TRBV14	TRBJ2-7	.	CASSQGWRKTSYEQYF	TGTGCCAGCAGCCAAGGATGGCGGAAGACCTCCTACGAGCAGTACTTC
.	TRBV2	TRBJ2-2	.	CASSEKRTNTGELFF	TGTGCCAGCAGTGAGAAGCGGACGAACACCGGGGAGCTGTTTTTT
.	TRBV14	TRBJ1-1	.	CASSQLLGGTEAFF	TGTGCCAGCAGCCAATTATTGGGGGGAACTGAAGCTTTCTTT
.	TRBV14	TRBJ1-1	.	CASRPWSTEAFF	TGTGCCAGCAGACCCTGGAGCACTGAAGCTTTCTTT
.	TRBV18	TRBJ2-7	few	CASSPNPSSYEQYF	TGTGCCAGCTCACCAAACCCCAGCTCCTACGAGCAGTACTTC
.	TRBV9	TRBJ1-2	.	CASRRTEANYGYTF	TGTGCCAGCAGAAGGACAGAGGCTAACTATGGCTACACCTTC
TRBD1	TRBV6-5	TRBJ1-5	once	CASKPTGNGNQPQHF	TGTGCCAGCAAACCGACAGGGAATGGCAATCAGCCCCAGCATTTT
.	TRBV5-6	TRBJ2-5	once	CASSLARLRPQETQYF	TGTGCCAGCAGCTTGGCCAGACTGCGTCCCCAAGAGACCCAGTACTTC
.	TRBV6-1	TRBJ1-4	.	CASSEPWQGYEKLFF	TGTGCCAGCAGTGAACCGTGGCAGGGGTATGAAAAACTGTTTTTT
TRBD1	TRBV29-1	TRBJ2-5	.	CSVTGGSGRGAQYF	TGCAGCGTGACAGGGGGCTCGGGCCGAGGGGCCCAGTACTTC
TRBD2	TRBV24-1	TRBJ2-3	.	CATSDFPSGRARDTQYF	TGTGCCACCAGTGATTTCCCAAGCGGGAGAGCGAGAGATACGCAGTATTTT
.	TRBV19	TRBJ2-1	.	CASSPGLLNNEQFF	TGTGCCAGTAGTCCGGGACTTCTTAACAATGAGCAGTTCTTC
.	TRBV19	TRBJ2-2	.	CASSPSMRTGELFF	TGTGCCAGTAGTCCCTCGATGAGGACCGGGGAGCTGTTTTTT
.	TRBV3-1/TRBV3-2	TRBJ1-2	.	CASSQGAQGRGYTF	TGTGCCAGCAGCCAAGGGGCCCAGGGTCGTGGCTACACCTTC
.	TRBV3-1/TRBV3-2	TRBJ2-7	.	CASSANDYEQYF	TGTGCCAGCAGCGCTAATGACTACGAGCAGTACTTC
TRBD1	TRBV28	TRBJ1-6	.	CATIDRADNSPLHF	TGTGCCACCATCGACAGGGCCGATAATTCACCCCTCCACTTT
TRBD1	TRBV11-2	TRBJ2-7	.	CASSPSTGDAYEQYF	TGTGCCAGCAGCCCATCGACAGGGGATGCCTACGAGCAGTACTTC
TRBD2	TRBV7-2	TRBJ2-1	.	CASSLERGYSYNEQFF	TGTGCCAGCAGCTTAGAGCGGGGTTACTCCTACAATGAGCAGTTCTTC
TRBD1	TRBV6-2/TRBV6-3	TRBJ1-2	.	CASSAAGTGDGYTF	TGTGCCAGCAGTGCGGCCGGGACAGGGGACGGCTACACCTTC
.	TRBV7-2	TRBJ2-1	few	CASSSVRNEQFF	TGTGCCAGCAGCTCGGTCCGGAATGAGCAGTTCTTC
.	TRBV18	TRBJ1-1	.	CASSLTSGATGREETEAFF	TGTGCCAGCTCACTAACATCGGGGGCCACAGGGAGGGAGGAAACTGAAGCTTTCTTT
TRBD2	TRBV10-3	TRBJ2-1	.	CALRLAGAYNEQFF	TGTGCCCTAAGACTAGCGGGAGCCTACAATGAGCAGTTCTTC
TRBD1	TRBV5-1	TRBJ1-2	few	CASSKDRGRDGYTF	TGCGCCAGCAGCAAGGACAGGGGTAGGGATGGCTACACCTTC
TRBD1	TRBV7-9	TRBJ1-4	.	CASSPAGQGIEKLFF	TGTGCCAGCAGCCCCGCGGGACAGGGGATTGAAAAACTGTTTTTT
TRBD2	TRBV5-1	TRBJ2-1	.	CASSPGTSGTREQFF	TGCGCCAGCAGCCCGGGGACTAGCGGGACCAGGGAGCAGTTCTTC
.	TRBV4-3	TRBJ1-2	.	CASSQDNAYYGINYGYTF	TGCGCCAGCAGCCAAGATAACGCCTACTACGGGATTAACTATGGCTACACCTTC
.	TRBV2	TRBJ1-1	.	CASSPRSGFWGNTEAFF	TGTGCCAGCAGTCCCCGGTCGGGATTTTGGGGGAACACTGAAGCTTTCTTT
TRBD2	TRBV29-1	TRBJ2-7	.	CSVESGGGYEQYF	TGCAGCGTTGAGAGCGGGGGGGGCTACGAGCAGTACTTC
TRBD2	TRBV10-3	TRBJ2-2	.	CAISERTSNTGELFF	TGTGCCATCAGTGAGAGGACTAGCAACACCGGGGAGCTGTTTTTT
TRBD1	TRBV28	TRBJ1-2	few	CASSLTGSRVYGYTF	TGTGCCAGCAGTTTGACAGGGTCACGCGTCTATGGCTACACCTTC
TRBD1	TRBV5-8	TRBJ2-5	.	CASSLGQGLQETQYF	TGTGCCAGCAGCCTAGGACAGGGGCTCCAAGAGACCCAGTACTTC